What follows describes a single T cell receptor (beta chain). Its antigen target is currently unknown. Base qualities were left out, and no much larger clone turns up one base away. Libraries were built with the immunoSEQ multiplex PCR assay. TCRdb mirrors the immuneACCESS table, restricted to in-frame sequences. Some clones are absent from its copies; in checked studies, under half trace to an unresolved V gene, and the reason for the others is unknown. This sample is represented by about 68,000 clones; under 95% of them were singletons. The ten largest account for 1.3% to 1.5% of the sample. The data originate from a study of T cell changes during pregnancy in multiple sclerosis (dated by TCRdb to between 2018 and 2021). General notes on the study: In women with multiple sclerosis, the researchers looked at how the T cell repertoire shifted as pregnancy progressed.

CDR1 SGHRS and CDR2 YFSETQ were looked up in the germline V gene. The V and J ends are trimmed by 4 bases and 4 bases, leaving 8 bases between them. From the cysteine through the phenylalanine, the CDR3 covers 13 amino acids. The kept DNA is CDR3 alone, 39 bases in frame from the first base. Here the sequenced sample was peripheral blood, taken in the second trimester of pregnancy. The chain links TRBV5-1 with TRBJ2-2; the best D guess is TRBD2, with 5 bases matching. This TCR was recovered from a female donor in good health, enrolled as a control in a pregnancy study. The DNA reads TGCGCCAGCAGCCCGGGGTTCACCGGGGAGCTGTTTTTT. This is translated as CASSPGFTGELFF. Extended through the reference TRBV5-1 and TRBJ2-2 proteins, this CDR3 yields the full variable domain: KAGVTQTPRYLIKTRGQQVTLSCSPISGHRSVSWYQQTPGQGLQFLFEYFSETQRNKGNFPGRFSGRQFSNSRSEMNVSTLELGDSALYLCASSPGFTGELFFGEGSRLTVL.